The rows below give T cell receptor beta chains drawn from one sample of a study of T cells after yellow fever vaccination. TCRdb re-called the 5' RACE reads with MiXCR, one entry per CDR3 protein. The table lists around 320,000 distinct CDR3 sequences, roughly 8.7% of them singletons. Here the sequenced sample was CD4+ T cells sorted from PBMCs, taken 5 days after the yellow fever booster vaccination. The receptor set was obtained from a man between 18 and 29 years old who received the YFV17D yellow fever vaccine. CDR3s include the opening cysteine and the closing phenylalanine or tryptophan. D genes are given only for firm matches. Part of the rows lack a size; the others show once, few, many or a class for expanded clones.

size,V,J,D,CDR3,DNA
few,TRBV19,TRBJ2-3,-,CASSIVAGTSTDTQYF,TGTGCCAGTAGTATAGTCGCAGGGACGAGCACAGATACGCAGTATTTT
-,TRBV5-4,TRBJ2-7,TRBD2,CASSSLAGGSSEQYF,TGTGCCAGCAGCTCCCTAGCGGGTGGATCCTCCGAGCAGTACTTC
few,TRBV6-1,TRBJ2-1,TRBD1,CASSGTGGGEQFF,TGTGCCAGCAGTGGGACAGGGGGCGGTGAGCAGTTCTTC
-,TRBV4-3,TRBJ1-5,-,CASSVTAQGHQPQHF,TGCGCCAGCAGTGTGACAGCTCAGGGTCATCAGCCCCAGCATTTT
few,TRBV10-3,TRBJ2-1,TRBD1,CAISELNRGSYNEQFF,TGTGCCATCAGTGAACTGAACAGGGGTTCCTACAATGAGCAGTTCTTC
-,TRBV27,TRBJ1-5,TRBD1,CASSPPPRQGNNQPQHF,TGTGCCAGCAGTCCCCCTCCCAGACAGGGCAACAATCAGCCCCAGCATTTT
-,TRBV29-1,TRBJ1-4,-,CSVEEGTNEKLFF,TGCAGCGTTGAGGAGGGAACTAATGAAAAACTGTTTTTT
many,TRBV4-1,TRBJ1-2,TRBD1,CASSPDRGSVYGYTF,TGCGCCAGCAGCCCGGACAGGGGATCGGTCTATGGCTACACCTTC
few,TRBV24-1,TRBJ2-2,-,CATSVSGELFF,TGTGCCACCAGTGTGTCCGGGGAGCTGTTTTTT
few,TRBV24-1,TRBJ2-3,-,CATSDLTRSDTQYF,TGTGCCACCAGTGATTTGACTAGATCAGATACGCAGTATTTT
-,TRBV7-8,TRBJ2-1,TRBD2,CASSLALGRVGQFF,TGTGCCAGCAGCTTAGCCCTCGGGAGGGTTGGGCAGTTCTTC
few,TRBV7-2,TRBJ2-1,-,CASSLELGWGVNEQFF,TGTGCCAGCAGCTTAGAGCTCGGTTGGGGCGTCAATGAGCAGTTCTTC